The 31 T cell receptor beta chains listed next were all sequenced from one sample in a study of blood T cell repertoires in COVID-19. Clones were read by immunoSEQ multiplex PCR, and TCRdb kept only the in-frame ones, dropping some. The sample has under 200,000 clones, 90% seen once. Sequencing was done on a sample of peripheral blood. These receptors were obtained from a man in his fifties or sixties with acute or convalescent COVID-19.

The chain joins TRBV3-1 (or the pseudogene TRBV3-2) to TRBJ1-2, with 8 bases fitting TRBD1. Per the germline V gene, CDR1 is LGHDT and CDR2 is YNNKEL (reference sequence). V lost 4 bases to trimming and J lost 5 bases; unmatched junction nucleotides: 6. This CDR3 has 14 amino acids. The CDR3 bases are TGTGCCAGCAGCCGACAGGGGTATGTGTATGGCTACACCTTC. Translated, it gives CASSRQGYVYGYTF.

The chain links TRBV27 to TRBJ2-1; D not resolved. Between the trimmed V and J ends, which lost 5 bases and 2 bases, there was a span of 4 bases. Germline V lookup: CDR1 MNHEY, CDR2 SMNVEV (reference sequence). The CDR3 is 12 amino acids. The CDR3 nucleotides read TGTGCCAGCAGTGCGGCCTACAATGAGCAGTTCTTC. Protein product: CASSAAYNEQFF.

The V call is TRBV11-2, the J call TRBJ1-6, with D uncertain. The CDR3 covers 17 residues. CDR1 is SGHAT and CDR2 is FQNNGV in the germline V gene. V was clipped by 1 base and J by 3 bases, with 13 bases between them. The DNA of the CDR3 is TGTGCCAGCAGCTTAGGTCGCGGCGGCAGCTATAATTCACCCCTCCACTTT. The encoded protein is CASSLGRGGSYNSPLHF. Looking up the rest from reference TRBV11-2 and TRBJ1-6 gives the full variable domain: EAGVAQSPRYKIIEKRQSVAFWCNPISGHATLYWYQQILGQGPKLLIQFQNNGVVDDSQLPKDRFSAERLKGVDSTLKIQPAKLEDSAVYLCASSLGRGGSYNSPLHFGNGTRLTVT.

The gene calls are TRBV10-3 and TRBJ2-3, with D maybe TRBD1 (5 bases). The V end lost 9 bases, the J end lost 1 base, and 11 bases lay between the germline ends. The CDR3 runs 13 residues. CDR1 and CDR2 from the germline V gene are ENHRY and SYGVKD. The CDR3 loop is CAIDQGGTDTQYF. In DNA, the CDR3 is TGTGCCATAGACCAGGGCGGCACAGATACGCAGTATTTT.

This clone was observed once. V is TRBV13 and J is TRBJ1-4; 7 nucleotides match TRBD1. CDR1 PRHDT and CDR2 FYEKMQ come from the germline V gene (reference sequence). The V gene end was trimmed by 5 bases and the J gene end by 8 bases; junction bases not matched to a gene: 11. This CDR3 is 15 amino acids long. In DNA, the CDR3 is TGTGCCAGCAGCCTCTACAGGGGAGTTGGGGAAAAACTGTTTTTT. This encodes CASSLYRGVGEKLFF.

V gene TRBV28 combines with J gene TRBJ1-1; D not certain. The V gene's germline CDR1 is MDHEN and CDR2 SYDVKM. This CDR3 has 13 residues. With 5 bases removed from V and 4 bases from J, the gap between germline ends came to 11 bases. In DNA form, the CDR3 reads TGTGCCAGCAGTCCGGGGTGGGTCACTGAAGCTTTCTTT. The encoded protein is CASSPGWVTEAFF.

CDR3 nucleotide sequence: TGTGCCAGCAGCCCCGCAGGGCGGCGTGGCTACACCTTC. Encoded protein: CASSPAGRRGYTF. The chain combines TRBV7-2 with TRBJ1-2; D is possibly TRBD1 (5 bases). The CDR3 is 13 residues long. Trimming shortened V by 5 bases and J by 7 bases, and 14 bases separated the two germline ends. Germline CDR1 and CDR2: SGHTA and FQGNSA.

The V gene is TRBV25-1, the J gene TRBJ1-1; 11 nucleotides align to TRBD1. Germline CDR1 and CDR2: MGHDK and SYGVNS. The CDR3 covers 15 residues. Losses at the gene ends were 4 bases for V and 3 bases for J; bases not matched to a gene: 4. Here the CDR3 DNA reads TGTGCCAGCAGTGTCGGACAGGGGGCAGACACTGAAGCTTTCTTT. Translation gives CASSVGQGADTEAFF.

The V gene is TRBV29-1, the J gene TRBJ2-2; D is perhaps TRBD2 (6 bases). CDR1 and CDR2 from the germline V gene are SQVTM and ANQGSEA. V lost 6 bases and J lost 1, with 12 bases in between. This CDR3 is built from 14 residues. CDR3 in amino acids: CSVIADLNTGELFF. The CDR3 nucleotides read TGCAGCGTCATAGCGGATCTGAACACCGGGGAGCTGTTTTTT.

The V gene is TRBV30, the J gene TRBJ1-1; 9 positions match TRBD1. There are 15 residues in the CDR3. The germline V gene has CDR1 GTSNPN and CDR2 SVGIG (reference sequence). Losses at the gene ends were 5 bases for V and 11 bases for J; bases not matched to a gene: 18. The CDR3 DNA reads TGTGCCTGGGGAGGACCGGGACAGGGTTTAATTAGGGCTTTCTTT. Protein: CAWGGPGQGLIRAFF.

This clone was seen only once. The chain combines TRBV6-2 or TRBV6-3 with TRBJ2-7; D perhaps matches TRBD2 (6 bases). This CDR3 is built from 15 residues. V was pared by 0 bases and J by 1 base, with 10 bases between. The germline gives CDR1 MNHEY, CDR2 SVGEGT. Here the CDR3 DNA reads TGTGCCAGCAGTTACTCGGGAGGACTTTCCTACGAGCAGTACGTC. It translates to CASSYSGGLSYEQYV.

This clone appeared once. CDR3: CASAYSSSGELFF. CDR3 sequence (DNA): TGTGCCAGCGCCTATTCGAGTTCCGGGGAGCTGTTTTTT. The chain carries TRBV2 and TRBJ2-2; unclear D gene. The CDR3 extends over 13 amino acids. Trimming cost V 8 bases and J 6 bases, with 13 bases left between them. CDR1 and CDR2 from the germline V gene are SNHLY and FYNNEI.

V usage is TRBV9 and J usage is TRBJ1-3, with unresolved D. This CDR3 has 15 amino acids. Trimming cost V 0 bases and J 4 bases, with 11 bases left between them. CDR1 SGDLS and CDR2 YYNGEE come from the germline V gene. The CDR3 region has the DNA TGTGCCAGCAGCGTAGATCATAACAGCGGAAACACCATATATTTT. The encoded protein is CASSVDHNSGNTIYF.

The chain recombines TRBV7-6 with TRBJ1-4; D gene unclear. V lost 2 bases and J 5 bases, leaving 12 bases between the germline ends. This CDR3 contains 15 residues. CDR1 and CDR2 from the germline V gene are SGHVS and FNYEAQ. CDR3 amino acids: CASSLSRVSNEKLFF. The CDR3 nucleotides are TGTGCCAGCAGCTTAAGTCGAGTCTCGAATGAAAAACTGTTTTTT.

The chain links TRBV7-2 to TRBJ2-1, with TRBD2 matching over 7 bases. The CDR3 loop spans 18 amino acids. V gave up 7 bases and J gave up 2 bases; unmatched junction bases: 17. In germline, CDR1 is SGHTA, CDR2 FQGNSA. CDR3 DNA sequence: TGTGCCAGCAAATTAAAAGTCGGCGGGAGTATAACCTACAATGAGCAGTTCTTC. Translating it yields CASKLKVGGSITYNEQFF.

The chain couples TRBV4-3 to TRBJ2-1; tentative D call: TRBD1 (5 bases). Trimming cost V 2 bases and J 0 bases, with 11 bases left between them. From germline, CDR1 is LGHNA and CDR2 YSLEER. The CDR3 is 16 amino acids. CDR3 nucleotides: TGCGCCAGCAGCCAATATGGGGCCGTCTCCTACAATGAGCAGTTCTTC. Amino acids: CASSQYGAVSYNEQFF.

The chain carries TRBV7-8 and TRBJ2-2; 7 positions match TRBD1. This CDR3 is built from 16 residues. The V gene's germline CDR1 is SGHVS and CDR2 FQNEAQ. V trimming: 5 bases; J trimming: 4 bases; junction bases outside the gene matches: 10. CDR3 region: CASSLSDRARTGELFF. Here the CDR3 DNA reads TGTGCCAGCAGCCTAAGTGACAGGGCCCGCACCGGGGAGCTGTTTTTT.

The gene calls are TRBV19 and TRBJ1-2; possible D gene TRBD1, 6 bases. Germline V lookup: CDR1 LNHDA, CDR2 SQIVND (reference sequence). There are 14 residues in the CDR3. V lost 5 bases, J lost 7 bases, and 17 bases lay in between. The CDR3 coding sequence is TGTGCCAGTAGTCTTAGACAGGCGACCACTGGCTACACCTTC. It encodes CASSLRQATTGYTF.

CDR3 in DNA: TGCAGCGTCCAAACCCGGAGTGGTCCGAACTCTGGGGCCAACGTCCTGACTTTC. Its translation is CSVQTRSGPNSGANVLTF. The chain employs TRBV29-1 and TRBJ2-6; no clear D. V lost 6 bases to trimming and J lost 0 bases, with 21 bases between them. Germline CDR1 reads SQVTM; CDR2 reads ANQGSEA. The CDR3 spans 18 residues.

The rearrangement links TRBV18 to TRBJ2-7; 11 nucleotides line up with TRBD1. Germline CDR1 and CDR2: KGHSH and LQKENI. With V trimmed by 2 bases and J by 3 bases, 3 bases remained unmatched. CDR3 size: 15 residues. CDR3 coding DNA: TGTGCCAGCTCACCAGGACAGGGGGCGTACTACGAGCAGTACTTC. Translating gives CASSPGQGAYYEQYF.

The V and J genes are TRBV5-1 and TRBJ2-2, with TRBD1 matching over 9 bases. CDR1 is SGHRS and CDR2 is YFSETQ in the germline V gene. V dropped 4 bases and J dropped 4; count of bases not matched to a gene: 5. The CDR3 loop spans 15 amino acids. CDR3 in DNA: TGCGCCAGCAGCGCCGGACAGGGGAGCACCGGGGAGCTGTTTTTT. Amino acid sequence: CASSAGQGSTGELFF. The whole variable domain, remainder taken from reference TRBV5-1 and TRBJ2-2, is KAGVTQTPRYLIKTRGQQVTLSCSPISGHRSVSWYQQTPGQGLQFLFEYFSETQRNKGNFPGRFSGRQFSNSRSEMNVSTLELGDSALYLCASSAGQGSTGELFFGEGSRLTVL.

The V call is TRBV5-4, the J call TRBJ1-2; D ambiguous. The V gene lost 0 bases and the J gene lost 4 bases, with 10 bases spanning the gap. Per the germline V gene, CDR1 is SGHNT and CDR2 is YYREEE (reference sequence). The CDR3 contains 14 residues. CDR3 DNA: TGTGCCAGCAGCTTGGACAGCTTCTTCTATGGCTACACCTTC. Protein: CASSLDSFFYGYTF.

The V call is TRBV30, the J call TRBJ1-1; 7 positions agree with TRBD1. V was pared by 3 bases and J by 2 bases, with 3 bases of the junction left unmatched. CDR3 length equals 13 residues. Germline CDR1 GTSNPN, CDR2 SVGIG (reference sequence). Written as DNA, the CDR3 is TGTGCCTGGAGCCGGGACAGAAACACTGAAGCTTTCTTT. Translating gives CAWSRDRNTEAFF.

The chain is built from TRBV9 and TRBJ1-2; TRBD1 is a possible D gene (5 bases). Deletions cut 3 bases from V and 5 bases from J, with 11 bases between. Germline CDR1 reads SGDLS; CDR2 reads YYNGEE. The length of the CDR3 is 13 residues. The CDR3 region has the DNA TGTGCCAGCAGCGCACACGGGACTTATGGCTACACCTTC. Amino acids: CASSAHGTYGYTF.

V is TRBV9 and J is TRBJ1-3; TRBD1 agrees at 11 bases. With V trimmed by 0 bases and J by 0 bases, 5 bases remained unmatched. The CDR3 is made up of 18 amino acids. CDR1 and CDR2 from the germline V gene are SGDLS and YYNGEE. CDR3 in DNA: TGTGCCAGCAGCGTAGGGACAGGGGGCTATGGCTCTGGAAACACCATATATTTT. Its translation: CASSVGTGGYGSGNTIYF.

The sample holds one count of this clone. This chain joins TRBV7-9 and TRBJ2-6; 9 bases map to TRBD1. The CDR3 runs to 19 residues. The V and J ends lost 5 bases and 0 bases, in that order; junction bases with no gene match: 11. Germline V lookup: CDR1 SEHNR, CDR2 FQNEAQ (reference sequence). The CDR3 loop is CASSPTNWDRASGANVLTF. The CDR3 nucleotides are TGTGCCAGCAGCCCAACCAATTGGGACAGGGCCTCTGGGGCCAACGTCCTGACTTTC. Looking up the rest from reference TRBV7-9 and TRBJ2-6 gives the full variable domain: DTGVSQNPRHKITKRGQNVTFRCDPISEHNRLYWYRQTLGQGPEFLTYFQNEAQLEKSRLLSDRFSAERPKGSFSTLEIQRTEQGDSAMYLCASSPTNWDRASGANVLTFGAGSRLTVL.

The chain employs TRBV7-3 and TRBJ2-3; no firm D call. From germline, CDR1 is SGHTA and CDR2 FQGTGA. Trimming took 5 bases from V and 2 from J, leaving 8 bases between them. This CDR3 is built from 13 residues. CDR3 in amino acids: CASSRLFTDTQYF. The CDR3 DNA follows: TGTGCCAGCAGCCGTTTGTTCACAGATACGCAGTATTTT.

The CDR3 loop reads CASSSRTGGGYEQYF. CDR3 nucleotide sequence: TGCGCCAGCAGCTCTCGGACAGGGGGCGGCTACGAGCAGTACTTC. The V call is TRBV5-1, the J call TRBJ2-7; TRBD1 agrees at 11 bases. The CDR3 sequence is 15 residues long. The junction had 5 bases not matched to a gene; V was cut back by 3 bases and J by 3 bases. CDR1 and CDR2 (germline): SGHRS, YFSETQ.

The V gene is TRBV3-1 (or the pseudogene TRBV3-2), the J gene TRBJ1-4; D is ambiguous. Germline V gene data show CDR1 as LGHDT and CDR2 as YNNKEL (reference sequence). CDR3 size: 14 residues. With 1 base removed from V and 7 bases from J, the gap between germline ends came to 10 bases. The DNA for the CDR3 is TGTGCCAGCAGCCAAGTTGAGGGCGGTGAAAAACTGTTTTTT. It translates to CASSQVEGGEKLFF.

CDR3: CASSSPSGRADNEQFF. The CDR3 DNA follows: TGTGCCAGCAGTTCACCAAGCGGGAGAGCCGACAATGAGCAGTTCTTC. The chain has TRBV6-5 and TRBJ2-1; TRBD2 matches 8 bases. Germline assignment: CDR1 MNHEY and CDR2 SVGAGI. V lost 4 bases, J lost 5 bases, and 10 bases stayed unmatched. This CDR3 is 16 amino acids long.

The chain links TRBV30 to TRBJ2-3; 10 nucleotides line up with TRBD2. CDR3 length: 12 amino acids. Germline V gene lookup returns CDR1 GTSNPN and CDR2 SVGIG (reference sequence). This CDR3 reads CSSGGNTDTQYF. CDR3 in DNA: TGTAGTAGCGGGGGGAACACAGATACGCAGTATTTT.